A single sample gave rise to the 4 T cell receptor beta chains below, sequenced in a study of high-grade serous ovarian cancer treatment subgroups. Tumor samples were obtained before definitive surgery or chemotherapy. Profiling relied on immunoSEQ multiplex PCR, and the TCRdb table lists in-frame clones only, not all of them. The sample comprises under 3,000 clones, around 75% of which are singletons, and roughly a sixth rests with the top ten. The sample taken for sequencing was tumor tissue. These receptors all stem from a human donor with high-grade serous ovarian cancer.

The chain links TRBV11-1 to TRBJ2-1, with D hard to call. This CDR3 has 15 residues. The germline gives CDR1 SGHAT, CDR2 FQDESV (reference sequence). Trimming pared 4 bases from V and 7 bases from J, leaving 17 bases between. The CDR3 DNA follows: TGTGCCAGCAGCTCGTTCGCGCTCCGAAGGAATGAGCAGTTCTTC. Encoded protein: CASSSFALRRNEQFF.

Here the CDR3 reads CASSWGSNTEAFF. The CDR3 DNA sequence: TGCGCCAGCAGCTGGGGATCGAACACTGAAGCTTTCTTT. V is TRBV5-1 and J is TRBJ1-1; no clear D gene. Germline loops: CDR1 SGHRS, CDR2 YFSETQ. This CDR3 has 13 residues. Trimming took off 3 bases at V and 1 base at J, with 7 bases between the two ends.

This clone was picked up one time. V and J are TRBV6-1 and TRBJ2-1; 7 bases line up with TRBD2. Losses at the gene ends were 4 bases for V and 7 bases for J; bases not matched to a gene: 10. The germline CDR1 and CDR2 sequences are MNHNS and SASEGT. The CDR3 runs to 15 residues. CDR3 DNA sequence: TGTGCCAGCAGTGCGGTGGCGGGAGTTGGGAATGAGCAGTTCTTC. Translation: CASSAVAGVGNEQFF.

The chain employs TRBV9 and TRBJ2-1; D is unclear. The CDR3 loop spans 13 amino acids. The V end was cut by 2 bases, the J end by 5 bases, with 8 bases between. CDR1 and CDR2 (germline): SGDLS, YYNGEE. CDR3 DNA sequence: TGTGCCAGCAGCGTCGACGGCCACAATGAGCAGTTCTTC. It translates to CASSVDGHNEQFF.